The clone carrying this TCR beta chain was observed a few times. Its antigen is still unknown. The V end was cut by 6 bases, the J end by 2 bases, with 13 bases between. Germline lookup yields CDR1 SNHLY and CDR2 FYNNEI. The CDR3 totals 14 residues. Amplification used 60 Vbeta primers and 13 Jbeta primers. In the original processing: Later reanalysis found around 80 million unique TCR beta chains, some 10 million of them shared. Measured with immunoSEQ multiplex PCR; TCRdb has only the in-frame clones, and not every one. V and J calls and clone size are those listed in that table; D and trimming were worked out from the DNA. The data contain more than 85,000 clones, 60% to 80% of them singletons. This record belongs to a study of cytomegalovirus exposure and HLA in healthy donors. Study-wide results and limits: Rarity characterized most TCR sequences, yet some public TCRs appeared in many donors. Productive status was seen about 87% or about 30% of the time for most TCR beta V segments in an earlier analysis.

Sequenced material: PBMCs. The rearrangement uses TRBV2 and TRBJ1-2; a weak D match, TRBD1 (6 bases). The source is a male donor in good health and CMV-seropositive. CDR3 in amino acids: CASRLRGANYGYTF. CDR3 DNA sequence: TGTGCCAGCAGACTCAGGGGCGCCAACTATGGCTACACCTTC.